A selection of T cell receptor beta chains follows, all from one sample in a study of shared clonotypes between healthy human individuals. Libraries were prepared by immunoSEQ multiplex PCR; TCRdb keeps only in-frame clonotypes and omits some of them. This table has some 1.1 million clones, around three quarters appearing once. The material sequenced was memory CD4+ T cells from PBMCs. The receptors come from a man between 18 and 35 years old in good health. Some clones in this sample may be carry-over from other donors' samples. The CDR3 runs from the conserved cysteine through the conserved F or W. D genes are given only for firm matches. The size field is filled for only some rows; it gives once, few, many or a size class.

TRBV2	NA	NA	TRBJ1-2	CASSERAYGYTF	TGTGCCAGCAGTGAGCGGGCATATGGCTACACCTTC
TRBV18	NA	NA	TRBJ2-2	CASSPPGKGAGGELFF	TGTGCCAGCTCACCACCGGGCAAAGGGGCCGGCGGGGAGCTGTTTTTT
TRBV28	NA	NA	TRBJ1-3	CASRGYGGSGNTIYF	TGTGCCAGCAGAGGATACGGGGGGTCTGGAAACACCATATATTTT
TRBV5-1	once	NA	TRBJ1-2	CASSLAVGQPEGYTF	TGCGCCAGCAGCTTGGCCGTCGGACAGCCGGAAGGCTACACCTTC
TRBV9	NA	NA	TRBJ2-4	CASSPAGRIAKNIQYF	TGTGCCAGCAGCCCTGCAGGAAGGATAGCCAAAAACATTCAGTACTTC
TRBV28	once	NA	TRBJ2-1	CASSSQAGRGFF	TGTGCCAGCAGCTCACAAGCGGGCCGGGGGTTCTTC
TRBV6-1	many	NA	TRBJ2-7	CASSERATSSYEQYF	TGTGCCAGCAGTGAAAGAGCGACAAGCTCCTACGAGCAGTACTTC
TRBV7-2	NA	NA	TRBJ2-5	CASSLEGGSQYF	TGTGCCAGCAGCTTAGAGGGCGGGTCCCAGTACTTC
TRBV5-6	NA	NA	TRBJ2-2	CASSGLGGATPGELFF	TGTGCCAGCAGCGGCCTTGGAGGGGCCACCCCCGGGGAGCTGTTTTTT
TRBV18	NA	TRBD2	TRBJ2-5	CASSPRRSGGVIEETQYF	TGTGCCAGCTCACCACGGCGGAGTGGGGGGGTGATCGAAGAGACCCAGTACTTC
TRBV6-5	once	NA	TRBJ1-4	CASSYAPGKRDAKLFF	TGTGCCAGCAGTTACGCCCCAGGGAAGCGAGATGCAAAACTGTTTTTT
TRBV19	NA	NA	TRBJ1-5	CASSIVHQPQHF	TGTGCCAGTAGTATCGTCCACCAGCCCCAGCATTTT
TRBV5-5	NA	NA	TRBJ2-2	CASRPDPNTGELFF	TGTGCCAGCAGACCTGACCCGAACACCGGGGAGCTGTTTTTT
TRBV30	NA	NA	TRBJ1-1	CAWSLGYTEAFF	TGTGCCTGGAGTTTGGGATACACTGAAGCTTTCTTT
TRBV29-1	NA	TRBD1	TRBJ2-1	CSVEGDRIYNEQFF	TGCAGCGTTGAAGGGGACAGGATCTACAATGAGCAGTTCTTC
TRBV28	few	NA	TRBJ1-1	CASSWSLRAEAFF	TGTGCCAGCAGTTGGTCCCTACGTGCTGAAGCTTTCTTT
TRBV7-2	few	NA	TRBJ2-5	CASTARSRETQYF	TGTGCCAGCACTGCCAGATCGCGGGAGACCCAGTACTTC
TRBV4-3	NA	NA	TRBJ1-2	CASSQGSGVTNYGYTF	TGCGCCAGCAGCCAAGGGTCAGGGGTCACTAACTATGGCTACACCTTC
TRBV11-2	NA	TRBD2	TRBJ2-7	CASSPSASGIGEQYF	TGTGCCAGCAGCCCCTCGGCTAGCGGGATCGGCGAGCAGTACTTC
TRBV6-1	NA	NA	TRBJ2-3	CASKRENGADTQYF	TGTGCCAGCAAGCGCGAGAATGGGGCAGATACGCAGTATTTT
TRBV29-1	few	NA	TRBJ1-1	CSALGGTEAFF	TGCAGCGCCCTAGGGGGCACTGAAGCTTTCTTT
TRBV7-2	NA	TRBD1	TRBJ2-7	CASSSGQGSEQYF	TGTGCCAGCAGCTCGGGACAGGGCAGCGAGCAGTACTTC
TRBV25-1	NA	NA	TRBJ1-4	CASSESGRRNEKLFF	TGTGCCAGCAGTGAATCCGGGCGGAGGAATGAAAAACTGTTTTTT
TRBV5-4	NA	TRBD2	TRBJ2-1	CASSLALAEYNEQFF	TGTGCCAGCAGCTTGGCACTAGCGGAGTACAATGAGCAGTTCTTC
TRBV19	NA	NA	TRBJ2-3	CASTTVAGSIADTQYF	TGTGCCAGTACTACGGTGGCAGGGAGCATCGCAGATACGCAGTATTTT
TRBV11-2	NA	NA	TRBJ2-7	CASSSLAGDSYEQYF	TGTGCCAGCAGCTCCCTGGCGGGTGACAGCTACGAGCAGTACTTC